These 10 T cell receptor beta chains share one sample of origin, sequenced in a study of T cell responses to AZD1222 COVID-19 vaccine. Using immunoSEQ multiplex PCR, the repertoire was profiled, and TCRdb retains in-frame clones only, with some absent. This repertoire shows roughly 80,000 clones, over 85% found once; its top ten account for more than 4%. The source was peripheral blood, collected on day 0 of AZD1222 vaccination. Receptors were obtained from an adult in good health.

This chain joins TRBV11-3 and TRBJ2-7; TRBD2 aligns across 7 bases. CDR1 and CDR2 (germline): SGHNT, YENEEA. Germline trimming cut 5 bases from V and 2 bases from J; bases unmatched to any gene: 6. The CDR3 contains 14 residues. CDR3 DNA sequence: TGTGCCAGCAGCCCCAGGACTAGTCCCTACGAGCAGTACTTC. This encodes CASSPRTSPYEQYF.

This chain uses TRBV7-8 with TRBJ1-6; no clear D gene. Looked up from germline, CDR1 is SGHVS and CDR2 is FQNEAQ. Trimming shortened V by 5 bases and J by 5 bases, and 10 bases separated the two germline ends. The CDR3 totals 14 residues. The CDR3 is CASSPPLNNSPLHF. The CDR3 DNA sequence: TGTGCCAGCAGCCCCCCTCTCAATAATTCACCCCTCCACTTT.

The CDR3 loop is CASSFGPYYEQYF. The CDR3 DNA follows: TGTGCCAGCAGCTTTGGTCCCTACTACGAGCAGTACTTC. The chain combines TRBV11-3 with TRBJ2-7, with D unclear. The CDR3 is 13 amino acids. CDR1 and CDR2 (germline): SGHNT, YENEEA. Deletions cut 3 bases from V and 3 bases from J, with 9 bases between.

The chain carries TRBV9 and TRBJ2-2; 7 nucleotides align to TRBD1. Unmatched junction bases numbered 12, after V lost 6 bases and J lost 7 bases. CDR3 size: 15 residues. Germline lookup yields CDR1 SGDLS and CDR2 YYNGEE. This CDR3 is CASTPTGTGVGELFF. The CDR3 nucleotides are TGTGCCAGCACCCCCACCGGAACAGGGGTCGGGGAGCTGTTTTTT.

The chain links TRBV7-9 to TRBJ1-2, with 7 positions matching TRBD1. V shed 6 bases, J shed 3 bases, and the junction held 7 bases outside the gene matches. Germline CDR1 reads SEHNR; CDR2 reads FQNEAQ (reference sequence). The CDR3 is 14 residues long. This chain's CDR3 is CASSPPGGYYGYTF. The CDR3, as DNA: TGTGCCAGCAGTCCCCCAGGGGGATACTATGGCTACACCTTC.

The V gene is TRBV5-5, the J gene TRBJ2-3, with D hard to call. The CDR3 length is 14 residues. Trimming stripped 7 bases from V and 2 bases from J, with 14 bases between. The V gene's germline CDR1 is SGHKS and CDR2 YYEKEE (reference sequence). CDR3 residues: CASRYGRNTDTQYF. The DNA of the CDR3 is TGTGCCAGCCGATACGGCAGGAACACAGATACGCAGTATTTT.

V usage is TRBV2 and J usage is TRBJ1-6, with 7 positions matching TRBD1. Unmatched junction bases numbered 11, after V lost 6 bases and J lost 0 bases. The length of the CDR3 is 18 residues. Germline-derived CDR1 and CDR2 are SNHLY and FYNNEI. CDR3 sequence reads: CASRGRQGLSSYNSPLHF. In DNA form, the CDR3 reads TGTGCCAGCAGGGGGAGACAGGGCTTAAGCTCCTATAATTCACCCCTCCACTTT. Variable domain in full (rest from reference TRBV2 and TRBJ1-6): EPEVTQTPSHQVTQMGQEVILRCVPISNHLYFYWYRQILGQKVEFLVSFYNNEISEKSEIFDDQFSVERPDGSNFTLKIRSTKLEDSAMYFCASRGRQGLSSYNSPLHFGNGTRLTVT.

The J gene is TRBJ1-1, the V gene TRBV30; the match to TRBD1 covers 8 bases. The V and J ends lost 0 bases and 7 bases, in that order; junction bases with no gene match: 7. CDR3 length equals 14 residues. Looked up from germline, CDR1 is GTSNPN and CDR2 is SVGIG (reference sequence). CDR3 in amino acids: CAWSVSGGGGEAFF. CDR3 in DNA: TGTGCCTGGAGTGTATCAGGGGGCGGGGGTGAAGCTTTCTTT.

The chain employs TRBV6-2 or TRBV6-3 and TRBJ2-1; 7 bases match TRBD2. The J segment lost 0 bases and the V segment lost 0 bases, leaving 5 bases of the junction unmatched. This CDR3 has 17 residues. Germline CDR1 reads MNHEY; CDR2 reads SVGEGT. The CDR3 sequence is CASSYSTASGSYNEQFF. The CDR3 DNA sequence: TGTGCCAGCAGTTACTCGACGGCTAGCGGCTCCTACAATGAGCAGTTCTTC.

This chain links TRBV10-3 with TRBJ1-3; 8 nucleotides match TRBD1. The CDR3 runs to 13 residues. Unmatched junction bases numbered 4, after V lost 7 bases and J lost 5 bases. Germline loops: CDR1 ENHRY, CDR2 SYGVKD. This CDR3 is CAITTGDRNTIYF. CDR3 DNA: TGTGCCATCACGACAGGGGATAGAAACACCATATATTTT.